This T cell receptor beta chain appears in the sequencing data of a study of blood T cell repertoires in COVID-19. Overall study context: The analysed material was cDNA or gDNA that came from T cells, B-cell-depleted T cells, or PBMCs.

The CDR3 covers 15 residues. Germline CDR1 is SGHDN and CDR2 is FVKESK. V was pared by 4 bases and J by 4 bases, with 9 bases of the junction left unmatched. Data came from immunoSEQ multiplex PCR; TCRdb stores just in-frame clones and leaves some out. The table records approximately 180,000 clones, 88% of them present only once. This clone was seen once. The gene calls are TRBV14 and TRBJ2-5, with 7 bases aligning to TRBD1. This clonotype originated in a man aged 40-49 years with active or convalescent COVID-19. Sequenced sample: peripheral blood. The DNA of the CDR3 is TGTGCCAGCAGCCCCGGGACAGCCGCAAGAGAGACCCAGTACTTC. Amino acid sequence: CASSPGTAARETQYF.